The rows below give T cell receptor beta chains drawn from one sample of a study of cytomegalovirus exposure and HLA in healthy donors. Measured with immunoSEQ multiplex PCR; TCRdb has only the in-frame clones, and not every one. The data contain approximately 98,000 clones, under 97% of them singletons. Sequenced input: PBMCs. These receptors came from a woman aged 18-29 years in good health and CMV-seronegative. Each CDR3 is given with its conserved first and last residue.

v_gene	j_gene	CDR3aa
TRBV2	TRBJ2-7	CASSFFGDNLDEQYF
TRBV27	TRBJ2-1	CASSPGTSGGYNEQFF
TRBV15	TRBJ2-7	CATSRDPLAGYNYEQYF
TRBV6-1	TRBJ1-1	CASSSTGVGEAFF
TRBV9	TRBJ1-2	CASSVTGLANYGYTF
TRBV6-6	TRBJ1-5	CASSGTGGQGRQPQHF
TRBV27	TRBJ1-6	CASSLSALYRDSPLHF
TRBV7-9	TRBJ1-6	CASSSSASSYNSPLHF
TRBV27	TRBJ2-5	CASSLFPSRKETQYF
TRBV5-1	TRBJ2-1	CASSSYSGQGSNEQFF
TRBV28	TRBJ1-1	CASSFSLGPVGTEAFF